This T cell receptor (beta chain) was recorded in a study of control samples from healthy donors and cancer patients. Sequencing was performed with immunoSEQ multiplex PCR; in TCRdb, only in-frame clones are kept and a portion is missing. The table lists roughly 170,000 clones, 91% of them singletons. Losses at the gene ends were 5 bases for V and 9 bases for J; bases not matched to a gene: 9. The CDR3 consists of 13 residues. Germline CDR1 reads LNHDA; CDR2 reads SQIVND (reference sequence). The receptor's source is a woman between 35 and 50 years old in good health. The chain couples TRBV19 to TRBJ1-1, with TRBD1 identical over 7 bases. The sample comprised blood. Written as DNA, the CDR3 is TGTGCCAGTAGTTCCCGGGACAGCCAAAAAGCTTTCTTT. Protein sequence: CASSSRDSQKAFF.